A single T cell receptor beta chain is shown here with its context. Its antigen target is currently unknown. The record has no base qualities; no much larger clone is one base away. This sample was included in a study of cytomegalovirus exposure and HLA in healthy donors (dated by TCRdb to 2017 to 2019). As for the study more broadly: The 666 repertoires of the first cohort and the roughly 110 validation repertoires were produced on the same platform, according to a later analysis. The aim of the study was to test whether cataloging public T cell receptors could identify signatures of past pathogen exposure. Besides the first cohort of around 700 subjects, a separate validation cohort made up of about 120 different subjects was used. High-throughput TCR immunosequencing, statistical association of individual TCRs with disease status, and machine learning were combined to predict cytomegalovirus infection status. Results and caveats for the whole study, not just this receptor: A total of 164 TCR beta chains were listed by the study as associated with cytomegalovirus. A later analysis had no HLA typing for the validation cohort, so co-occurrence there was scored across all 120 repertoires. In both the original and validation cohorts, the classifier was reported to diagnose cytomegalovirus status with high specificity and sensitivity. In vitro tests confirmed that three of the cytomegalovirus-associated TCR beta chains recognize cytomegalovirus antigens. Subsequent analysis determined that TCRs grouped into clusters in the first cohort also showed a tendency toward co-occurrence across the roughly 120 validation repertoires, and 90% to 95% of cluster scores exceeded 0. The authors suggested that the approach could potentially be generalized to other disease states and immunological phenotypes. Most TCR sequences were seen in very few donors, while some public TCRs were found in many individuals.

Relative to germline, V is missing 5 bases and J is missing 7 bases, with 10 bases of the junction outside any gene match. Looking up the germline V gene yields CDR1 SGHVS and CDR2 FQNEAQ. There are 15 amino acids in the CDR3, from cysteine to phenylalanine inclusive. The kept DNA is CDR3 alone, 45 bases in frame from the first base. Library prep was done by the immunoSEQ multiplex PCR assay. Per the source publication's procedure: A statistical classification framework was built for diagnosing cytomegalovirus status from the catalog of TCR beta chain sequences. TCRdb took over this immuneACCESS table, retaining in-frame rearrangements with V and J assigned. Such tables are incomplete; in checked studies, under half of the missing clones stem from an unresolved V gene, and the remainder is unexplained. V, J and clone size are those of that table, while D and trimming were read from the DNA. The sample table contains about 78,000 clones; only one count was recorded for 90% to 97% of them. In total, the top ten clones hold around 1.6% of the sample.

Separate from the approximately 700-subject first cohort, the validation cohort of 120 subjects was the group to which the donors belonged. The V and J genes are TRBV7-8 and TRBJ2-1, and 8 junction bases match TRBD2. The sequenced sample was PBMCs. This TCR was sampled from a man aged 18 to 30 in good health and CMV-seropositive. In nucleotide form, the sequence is TGTGCCAGCAGCGCGTTAACCGGGACTAGGAATGAGCAGTTCTTC. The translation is CASSALTGTRNEQFF.